This T cell receptor beta chain appears in the sequencing data of a study of PD-L1 blockade in urothelial cancer. The overall study: Males with bladder-origin urothelial cancer made up about nine tenths of the roughly 29 patients.

The time point is: pretreatment peripheral blood. Between 1 and 8 samples per patient were obtained, pretreatment and on-treatment. Every PCR was spiked with synthetic TCR analog templates. The data were produced by immunoSEQ multiplex PCR, yet TCRdb's version contains in-frame clones alone and is incomplete. Among some 89,000 clones listed, approximately 87% were seen once. This CDR3 is built from 16 residues. Per the germline V gene, CDR1 is SQVTM and CDR2 is ANQGSEA. Comment on this clone: One end of the junction fails to match germline, which may point to a read error.

The chain carries TRBV29-1 and TRBJ2-7; 8 bases match TRBD1. This clonotype was obtained from a man in his fifties or sixties with urothelial cancer. The sample in question was PBMCs, obtained around atezolizumab (anti-PD-L1) treatment. In nucleotides, the CDR3 is TGCAGCGTGTCCCGGGACAGGCTCGGGAACTCCCACGAGCAGTACTTC. Amino acid sequence: CSVSRDRLGNSHEQYF.